This TCR beta chain was identified in a study of T cell changes during pregnancy in multiple sclerosis. V lost 4 bases and J 3 bases, leaving 12 bases between the germline ends. Germline assignment: CDR1 MNHEY and CDR2 SMNVEV (reference sequence). The CDR3 is made up of 14 amino acids. TCRdb's copy holds only in-frame clones and misses some; the assay was immunoSEQ multiplex PCR. The sample has roughly 93,000 clones; 92% are singletons. The origin of this receptor is a female donor in good health, enrolled as a control in a pregnancy study. The chain combines TRBV27 with TRBJ1-2; D ambiguous. Sequencing used peripheral blood, obtained after pregnancy. CDR3 nucleotides: TGTGCCAGCAGTTCTCTTGCCACAGACTATGGCTACACCTTC. Amino acids: CASSSLATDYGYTF.